This T cell receptor (beta chain) was sequenced for a study of shared clonotypes between healthy human individuals. As concerns this clone: Antigen specificity is unknown.

This CDR3 is built from 15 residues. V was pared by 6 bases and J by 6 bases, with 3 bases of the junction left unmatched. Germline CDR1 reads MDHEN; CDR2 reads SYDVKM. Overall study results and limits: Estimated clonotype richness was generally higher in naive than memory subsets.

Genomic DNA of every subset was divided equally among multiple immunoSEQ plates. Profiling relied on immunoSEQ multiplex PCR, and the TCRdb table lists in-frame clones only, not all of them. The table includes around 370,000 clones, about 96% detected once. This clonotype was obtained from a man aged 25 to 40 in good health. Sequenced input: memory CD8+ T cells sorted from blood. Specified subset: CD45RO+ cells pooled with CCR7-negative TemRA cells. This chain connects TRBV28 to TRBJ2-2; 14 nucleotides match TRBD2. CDR3 nucleotides: TGTGCCAGCAGCCGACTAGCGGGAGGGTCCGGGGAGCTGTTTTTT. Amino acids: CASSRLAGGSGELFF.